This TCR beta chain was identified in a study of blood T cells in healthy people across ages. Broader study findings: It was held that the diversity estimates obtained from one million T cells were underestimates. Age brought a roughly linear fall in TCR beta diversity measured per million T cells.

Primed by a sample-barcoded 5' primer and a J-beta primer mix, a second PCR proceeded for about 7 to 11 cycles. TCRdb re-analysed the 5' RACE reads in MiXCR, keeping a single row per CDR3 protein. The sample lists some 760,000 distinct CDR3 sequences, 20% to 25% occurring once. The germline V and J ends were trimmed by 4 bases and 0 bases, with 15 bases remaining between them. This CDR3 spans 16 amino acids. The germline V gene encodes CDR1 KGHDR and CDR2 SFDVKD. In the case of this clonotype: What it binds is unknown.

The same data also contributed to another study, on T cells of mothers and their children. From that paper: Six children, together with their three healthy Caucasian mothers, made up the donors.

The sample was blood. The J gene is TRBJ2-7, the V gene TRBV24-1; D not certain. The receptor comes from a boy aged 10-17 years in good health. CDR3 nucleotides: TGTGCCACCAGTGACCCCCGGAAGGGTGGCTCCTACGAGCAGTACTTC. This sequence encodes CATSDPRKGGSYEQYF.